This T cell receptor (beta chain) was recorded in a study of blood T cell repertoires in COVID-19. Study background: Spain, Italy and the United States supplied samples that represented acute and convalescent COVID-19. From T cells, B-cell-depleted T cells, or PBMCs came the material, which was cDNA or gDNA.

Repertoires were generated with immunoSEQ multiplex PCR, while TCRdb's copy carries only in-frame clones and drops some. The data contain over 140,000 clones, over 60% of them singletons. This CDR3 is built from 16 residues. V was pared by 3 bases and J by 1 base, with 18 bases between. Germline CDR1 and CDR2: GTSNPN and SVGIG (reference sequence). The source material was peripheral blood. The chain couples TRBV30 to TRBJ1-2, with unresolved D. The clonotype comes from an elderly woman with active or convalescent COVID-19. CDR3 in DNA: TGTGCCTGGAGCCACGGACGGGGAACCGGTAACTATGGCTACACCTTC. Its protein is CAWSHGRGTGNYGYTF.